The TCR beta chain described here comes from a study of T cells in Graves' hyperthyroidism and ophthalmopathy. V dropped 4 bases and J dropped 5; count of bases not matched to a gene: 2. Germline CDR1 SGHRS, CDR2 YFSETQ. The CDR3 runs to 15 residues. Researchers amplified the TCR beta CDR3 regions from RNA transcripts. With the HTBI primer set, the TCR CDR3 went through a first round of RT-PCR. TCRdb redid the calling of the multiplex PCR reads with MiXCR, one entry per CDR3 protein. The sample has approximately 600,000 distinct CDR3 sequences, less than 25% seen once. Subjects with ophthalmopathy showed a Clinical Activity Score no lower than 3, a NOSPECS grade no lower than 4, and a duration shorter than 3 months. Uncontrolled infection, other autoimmune disease, pregnancy or lactation excluded patients. This clonotype was counted a few times.

The V gene is TRBV5-1, the J gene TRBJ2-2, with 13 bases matching TRBD2. The specimen was blood. The clonotype comes from a man younger than 40 with Graves' ophthalmopathy. CDR3 residues: CASSAGLAGTGELFF. CDR3 nucleotides: TGCGCCAGCAGCGCGGGACTAGCGGGAACCGGGGAGCTGTTTTTT. Complete variable domain (other parts from reference TRBV5-1 and TRBJ2-2): KAGVTQTPRYLIKTRGQQVTLSCSPISGHRSVSWYQQTPGQGLQFLFEYFSETQRNKGNFPGRFSGRQFSNSRSEMNVSTLELGDSALYLCASSAGLAGTGELFFGEGSRLTVL.